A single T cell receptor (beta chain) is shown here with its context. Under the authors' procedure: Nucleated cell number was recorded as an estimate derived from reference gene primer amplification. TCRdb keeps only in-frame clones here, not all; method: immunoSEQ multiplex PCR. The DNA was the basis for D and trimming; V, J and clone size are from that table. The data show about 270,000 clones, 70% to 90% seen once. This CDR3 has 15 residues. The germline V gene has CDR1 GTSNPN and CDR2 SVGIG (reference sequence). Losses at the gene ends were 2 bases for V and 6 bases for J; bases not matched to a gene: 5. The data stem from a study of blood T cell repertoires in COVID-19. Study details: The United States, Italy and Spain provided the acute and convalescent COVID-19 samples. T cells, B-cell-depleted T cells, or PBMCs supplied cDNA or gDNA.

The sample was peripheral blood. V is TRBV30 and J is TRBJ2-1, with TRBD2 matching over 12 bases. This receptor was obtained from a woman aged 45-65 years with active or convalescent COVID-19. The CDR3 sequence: CAWSSLAGGPNEQFF. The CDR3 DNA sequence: TGTGCCTGGAGTTCGCTAGCGGGAGGGCCCAATGAGCAGTTCTTC.